This T cell receptor (beta chain) was documented in a study of OX40 agonist ivuxolimab in advanced cancers. As for the study in general: With ivuxolimab, an agonistic anti-OX40 (CD134) antibody, patients were treated. Patients enrolled in dose escalation were diagnosed with hepatocellular carcinoma, melanoma, renal cell or head and neck cancer. Study observations and caveats: Clonal expansion was seen in CD4+ and CD8+ blood T cells by week 6 at 0.1 to 3.0 mg/kg. Certain nonresponders additionally had low normalized T-cell clonal expansion.

This CDR3 contains 14 residues. Germline-derived CDR1 and CDR2 are LNHDA and SQIVND (reference sequence). J was trimmed by 7 bases and V by 4 bases; bases with no gene match: 5. Assay used: immunoSEQ multiplex PCR; TCRdb lists only in-frame clones, some missing. This sample yields around 70,000 clones, of which around four fifths are seen a single time; about a tenth belongs to the top ten. About this clone: Antigen unknown.

The sequenced sample was CD4+ or CD8+ T cells sorted from blood, obtained in a trial of the OX40 agonist ivuxolimab. The receptor was derived from an adult with an advanced solid tumor such as melanoma, head and neck, liver or kidney cancer. The genes are TRBV19 and TRBJ1-5; TRBD1 matches at 9 bases. CDR3 in DNA: TGTGCCAGTAGTACAACACAGGGGGCGCAGCCCCAGCATTTT. The encoded protein is CASSTTQGAQPQHF.